This T cell receptor (beta chain) was captured by sequencing in a study of OX40 agonist ivuxolimab in advanced cancers. Method: immunoSEQ multiplex PCR; TCRdb's copy keeps in-frame clones and lacks some. The sample lists 73,000 or so clones, 85% occurring once. Sequencing was performed on CD4+ or CD8+ T cells sorted from blood, taken in a trial of the OX40 agonist ivuxolimab. The clonotype originates from an adult with an advanced solid tumor such as melanoma, head and neck, liver or kidney cancer.

The DNA of the CDR3 is TGCGCCAGCAGCCCCGAAGGGACAACGACCTACGAGCAGTACTTC. It translates to CASSPEGTTTYEQYF. The rearrangement joins TRBV5-1 to TRBJ2-7; possible D gene TRBD1, 6 bases. Deletions cut 4 bases from V and 2 bases from J, with 16 bases between. Germline CDR1 SGHRS, CDR2 YFSETQ. CDR3 size: 15 residues. Full variable domain (outside the CDR3, taken from reference TRBV5-1 and TRBJ2-7): KAGVTQTPRYLIKTRGQQVTLSCSPISGHRSVSWYQQTPGQGLQFLFEYFSETQRNKGNFPGRFSGRQFSNSRSEMNVSTLELGDSALYLCASSPEGTTTYEQYFGPGTRLTVT.